This T cell receptor (beta chain) was recovered during a study of cytomegalovirus exposure and HLA in healthy donors. General study points: Follow-up analysis seemed to connect common viral pathogens with several of the most significant clusters identified. The records held CMV serostatus as the only immune exposure information. The CMV antigen specificity of a few CMV-associated chains was confirmed through in vitro analysis.

With V trimmed by 9 bases and J by 8 bases, 16 bases remained unmatched. The CDR3 is 15 amino acids. Germline V gives CDR1 MNHEY, CDR2 SVGAGI. The study ran its PCR with 60 Vbeta and 13 Jbeta primers. Measured with immunoSEQ multiplex PCR; TCRdb has only the in-frame clones, and not every one. This table holds 100,000 to 150,000 clones, around 73% found once. A word on this clone: No antigen is known for it.

The J gene is TRBJ2-1, the V gene TRBV6-5, with 7 bases aligning to TRBD2. Sequenced sample: PBMCs. The clonotype was recovered from a female donor in good health and CMV-seronegative. The CDR3 loop is CARGGWREFSHEQFF. CDR3 sequence (DNA): TGTGCCAGGGGGGGGTGGCGGGAGTTCTCCCATGAGCAGTTCTTC.